The 13 T cell receptor beta chains below were found in one sample sequenced in a study of blood T cell repertoires in COVID-19. Measured with immunoSEQ multiplex PCR; TCRdb has only the in-frame clones, and not every one. The sample holds 68,000 or so clones, approximately 88% seen once. Sample: peripheral blood. Receptors were obtained from a woman aged 70 to 79 with acute or convalescent COVID-19.

This clone occurred once. The chain joins TRBV5-1 to TRBJ1-6; 9 positions match TRBD1. CDR3 size: 15 residues. V shed 4 bases, J shed 9 bases, and the junction held 8 bases outside the gene matches. Germline V lookup: CDR1 SGHRS, CDR2 YFSETQ. The CDR3 DNA follows: TGCGCCAGCAGCGTGGGGGACAGGGAGGTTTCACCCCTCCACTTT. It codes for CASSVGDREVSPLHF.

The CDR3 bases are TGTGCCAGCAGCCCCTCTCGGCCGACAGAGCAAGAGACCCAGTACTTC. It translates to CASSPSRPTEQETQYF. The gene calls are TRBV7-3 and TRBJ2-5; possible D gene TRBD1, 5 bases. The germline V gene has CDR1 SGHTA and CDR2 FQGTGA. The V and J ends lost 5 bases and 2 bases respectively, with 18 bases between them. This CDR3 spans 16 amino acids.

Here the CDR3 DNA reads TGTGCCAGCAGCTTAATGCAGACAGGGGGCGGGGAGCTGTTTTTT. Residues: CASSLMQTGGGELFF. J is TRBJ2-2 and V is TRBV7-2; TRBD1 aligns across 9 bases. The V and J ends lost 2 bases and 7 bases, in that order; junction bases with no gene match: 5. The CDR3 extends over 15 amino acids. Germline loops: CDR1 SGHTA, CDR2 FQGNSA.

This clone was counted between two and nine times. This rearrangement joins TRBV10-3 to TRBJ1-4, with 9 nucleotides matching TRBD1. The CDR3 runs 13 residues. The germline gives CDR1 ENHRY, CDR2 SYGVKD. V lost 8 bases to trimming and J lost 8 bases; unmatched junction nucleotides: 6. CDR3 loop: CAIGTGGAEKLFF. The CDR3 bases are TGTGCCATCGGAACAGGGGGCGCGGAAAAACTGTTTTTT.

The rearrangement links TRBV25-1 to TRBJ1-1, with D possibly TRBD1 on 6 matching bases. Trimming removed 8 bases at V and 1 base at J, with 11 bases between. This CDR3 comprises 13 residues. Germline assignment: CDR1 MGHDK and CDR2 SYGVNS. The CDR3 loop reads CASVGQPNTEAFF. The CDR3, as DNA: TGTGCCAGCGTCGGACAGCCGAACACTGAAGCTTTCTTT.

The rearrangement uses TRBV5-1 and TRBJ2-7; D is perhaps TRBD1 (5 bases). The CDR3 loop spans 15 amino acids. Trimming left V 0 bases short and J 4 bases short, with 14 bases between. Germline CDR1 reads SGHRS; CDR2 reads YFSETQ. Here the CDR3 reads CASSLGQGGDYEQYF. The CDR3 DNA reads as TGCGCCAGCAGCTTGGGTCAGGGTGGTGATTACGAGCAGTACTTC.

The J gene is TRBJ1-6, the V gene TRBV6-5, with D possibly TRBD1 on 6 matching bases. The V end was cut by 5 bases, the J end by 5 bases, with 13 bases between. The CDR3 length is 15 residues. Germline values: CDR1 MNHEY, CDR2 SVGAGI. CDR3 sequence: CASSPRGIDNSPLHF. Here the CDR3 DNA reads TGTGCCAGCAGTCCTAGGGGGATCGATAATTCACCCCTCCACTTT.

The V gene is TRBV7-9, the J gene TRBJ1-1, with 8 positions matching TRBD1. This CDR3 contains 16 residues. J lost 0 bases, V lost 5 bases, and 8 bases had no gene match. Germline V CDR1 and CDR2: SEHNR, FQNEAQ (reference sequence). This CDR3 is CASSPDRVLMNTEAFF. The CDR3 bases are TGTGCCAGCAGCCCGGACAGGGTGTTAATGAACACTGAAGCTTTCTTT.

The J gene is TRBJ2-1, the V gene TRBV27; D call uncertain. Trimming took off 7 bases at V and 7 bases at J, with 11 bases between the two ends. CDR3 length equals 12 residues. Germline V CDR1 and CDR2: MNHEY, SMNVEV (reference sequence). The CDR3: CASIRVRNEQFF. The CDR3 nucleotides read TGTGCCAGCATTCGAGTACGGAATGAGCAGTTCTTC.

This clone was counted between two and nine times. This chain connects TRBV6-5 to TRBJ2-5, with a weak D call TRBD2 (5 bases). The CDR3 consists of 14 residues. The V gene lost 2 bases and the J gene lost 1 base, with 8 bases spanning the gap. Germline CDR1 MNHEY, CDR2 SVGAGI. The CDR3 DNA follows: TGTGCCAGCAGTTACGGCGGGTCCCAAGAGACCCAGTACTTC. Translated, it gives CASSYGGSQETQYF.

The CDR3 protein is CASSSGQGIQETQYF. The CDR3 DNA reads as TGTGCCAGCAGCTCGGGACAGGGTATACAAGAGACCCAGTACTTC. V usage is TRBV11-3 and J usage is TRBJ2-5; 9 positions match TRBD1. This CDR3 has 15 residues. V was pared by 4 bases and J by 2 bases, with 5 bases of the junction left unmatched. The germline gives CDR1 SGHNT, CDR2 YENEEA.

The genes are TRBV4-2 and TRBJ2-1; TRBD2 is a possible D gene (5 bases). Germline lookup yields CDR1 LGHNA and CDR2 YNFKEQ. The CDR3 runs 12 residues. V was clipped by 4 bases and J by 9 bases, with 10 bases between them. CDR3: CASSPRSGEQFF. The CDR3, as DNA: TGTGCCAGCAGCCCGAGGAGCGGTGAGCAGTTCTTC.

V is TRBV7-2 and J is TRBJ2-3, with 8 bases lining up with TRBD1. The V segment lost 7 bases and the J segment 0 bases; nucleotides outside the gene matches: 6. The CDR3 consists of 15 residues. Germline CDR1 and CDR2: SGHTA and FQGNSA. CDR3 region: CASNRQGSSTDTQYF. For the CDR3, the DNA is TGTGCCAGCAACCGACAGGGGTCCAGCACAGATACGCAGTATTTT.